The following is a TCR beta chain sequence with its context. The data stem from a study of blood T cell repertoires in COVID-19. On the study more broadly: Samples representing acute and convalescent COVID-19 were sourced from the United States, Italy and Spain. Sources were T cells, B-cell-depleted T cells, or PBMCs; the material itself was cDNA or gDNA.

Authors' processing steps: It was from reference gene primer amplification that nucleated cell counts were estimated. The method was immunoSEQ multiplex PCR; TCRdb's version includes in-frame clones alone and lacks a portion of them. V, J and clone size are taken as reported in that table, and D and trimming were inferred from the DNA itself. The sample yields over 55,000 clones, 84% seen once. Germline assignment: CDR1 LGHNA and CDR2 YNFKEQ. The J segment lost 3 bases and the V segment lost 4 bases, leaving 4 bases of the junction unmatched. There are 15 residues in the CDR3. The TCR was taken from a man aged 45-60 years with active COVID-19. Input material: peripheral blood. V and J are TRBV4-2 and TRBJ2-7; 12 bases align to TRBD1. CDR3 region: CASSLGTGGLYEQYF. CDR3 sequence (DNA): TGTGCCAGCAGCCTCGGGACAGGGGGCCTCTACGAGCAGTACTTC.